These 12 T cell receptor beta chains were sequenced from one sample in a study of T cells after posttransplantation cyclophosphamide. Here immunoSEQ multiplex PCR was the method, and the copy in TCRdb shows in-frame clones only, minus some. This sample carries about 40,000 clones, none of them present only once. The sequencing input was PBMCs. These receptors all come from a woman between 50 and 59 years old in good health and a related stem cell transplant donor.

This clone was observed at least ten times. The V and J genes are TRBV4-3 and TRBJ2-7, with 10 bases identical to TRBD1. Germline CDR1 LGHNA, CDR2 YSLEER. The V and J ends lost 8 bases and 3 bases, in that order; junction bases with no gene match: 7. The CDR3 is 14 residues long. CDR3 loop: CASGTGAPLYEQYF. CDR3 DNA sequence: TGCGCCAGCGGGACAGGGGCCCCCCTCTACGAGCAGTACTTC.

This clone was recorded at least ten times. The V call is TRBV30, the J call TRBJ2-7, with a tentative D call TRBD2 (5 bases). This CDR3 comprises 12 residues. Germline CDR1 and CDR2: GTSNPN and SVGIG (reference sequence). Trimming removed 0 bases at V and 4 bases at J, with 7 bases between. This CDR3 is CAWSVLGYEQYF. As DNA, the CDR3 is TGTGCCTGGAGTGTACTAGGGTACGAGCAGTACTTC.

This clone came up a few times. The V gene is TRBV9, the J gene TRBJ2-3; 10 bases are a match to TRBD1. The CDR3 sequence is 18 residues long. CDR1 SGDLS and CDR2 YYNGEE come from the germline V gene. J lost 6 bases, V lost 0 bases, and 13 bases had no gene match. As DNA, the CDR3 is TGTGCCAGCAGCGTAGCTACGTCGACAGGGGGCGCTTGGGATACGCAGTATTTT. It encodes CASSVATSTGGAWDTQYF.

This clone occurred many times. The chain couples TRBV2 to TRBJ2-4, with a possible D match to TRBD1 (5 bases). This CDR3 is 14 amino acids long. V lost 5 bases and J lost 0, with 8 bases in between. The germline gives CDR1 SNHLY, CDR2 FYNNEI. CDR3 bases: TGTGCCAGCAGTACCGACAGAGCCAAAAACATTCAGTACTTC. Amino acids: CASSTDRAKNIQYF.

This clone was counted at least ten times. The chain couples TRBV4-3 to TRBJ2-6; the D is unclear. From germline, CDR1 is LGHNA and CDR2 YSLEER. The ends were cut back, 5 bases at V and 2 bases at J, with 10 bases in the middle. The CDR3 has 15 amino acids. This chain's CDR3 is CASSSIVAGANVLTF. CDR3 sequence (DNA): TGCGCCAGCAGCTCCATAGTCGCTGGGGCCAACGTCCTGACTTTC.

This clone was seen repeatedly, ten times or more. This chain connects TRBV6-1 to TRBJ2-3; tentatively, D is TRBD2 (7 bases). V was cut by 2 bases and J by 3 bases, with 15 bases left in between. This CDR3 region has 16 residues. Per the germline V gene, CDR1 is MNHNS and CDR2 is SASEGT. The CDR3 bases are TGTGCCAGCAGTGAATGGAGGGGGGGCGTGACAGATACGCAGTATTTT. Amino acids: CASSEWRGGVTDTQYF.

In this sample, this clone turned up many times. CDR3 coding DNA: TGCGCCAGCAGCCAAGAAAGAGTGGGGGTGACAGGGTACTATGGCTACACCTTC. The encoded protein is CASSQERVGVTGYYGYTF. The chain has TRBV4-1 and TRBJ1-2, with TRBD1 matching 7 bases. The CDR3 sequence is 18 residues long. Germline trimming cut 0 bases from V and 3 bases from J; bases unmatched to any gene: 13. The germline V gene encodes CDR1 MGHRA and CDR2 YSYEKL.

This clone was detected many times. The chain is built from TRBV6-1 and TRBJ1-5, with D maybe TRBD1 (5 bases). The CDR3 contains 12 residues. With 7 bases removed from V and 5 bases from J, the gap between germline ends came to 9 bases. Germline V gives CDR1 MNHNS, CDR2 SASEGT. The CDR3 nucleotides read TGTGCCAGCATTGAGGGGCATCAGCCCCAGCATTTT. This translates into CASIEGHQPQHF.

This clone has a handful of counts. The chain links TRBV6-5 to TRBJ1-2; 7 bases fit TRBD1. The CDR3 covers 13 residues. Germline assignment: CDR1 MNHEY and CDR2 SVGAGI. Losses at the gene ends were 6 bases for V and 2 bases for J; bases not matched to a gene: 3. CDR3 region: CASRTDRNYGYTF. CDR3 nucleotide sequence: TGTGCCAGCAGAACGGACAGGAACTATGGCTACACCTTC.

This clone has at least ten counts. Written as DNA, the CDR3 is TGTGCCAGCAGCCAAGAATACAGTTGGTGGACTGAAGCTTTCTTT. As protein: CASSQEYSWWTEAFF. The chain links TRBV14 to TRBJ1-1; D unresolved. This CDR3 has 15 amino acids. V shed 0 bases and J shed 5 bases, with 13 bases lying between them. The germline V gene encodes CDR1 SGHDN and CDR2 FVKESK.

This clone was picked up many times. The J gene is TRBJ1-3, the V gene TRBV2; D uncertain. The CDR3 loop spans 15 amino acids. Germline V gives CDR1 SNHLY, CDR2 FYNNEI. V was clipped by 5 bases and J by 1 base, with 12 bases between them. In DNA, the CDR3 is TGTGCCAGCAGTACGGGAGGGAGTTCTGGAAACACCATATATTTT. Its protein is CASSTGGSSGNTIYF.

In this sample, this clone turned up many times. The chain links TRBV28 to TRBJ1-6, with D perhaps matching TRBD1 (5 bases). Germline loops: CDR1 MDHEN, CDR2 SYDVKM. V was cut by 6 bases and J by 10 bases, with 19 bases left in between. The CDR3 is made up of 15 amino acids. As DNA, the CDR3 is TGTGCCAGCAGGCGGGCGGGGGTTAATCGGTCACCCCTCCACTTT. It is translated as CASRRAGVNRSPLHF. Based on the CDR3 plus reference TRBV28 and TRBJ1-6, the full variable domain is DVKVTQSSRYLVKRTGEKVFLECVQDMDHENMFWYRQDPGLGLRLIYFSYDVKMKEKGDIPEGYSVSREKKERFSLILESASTNQTSMYLCASRRAGVNRSPLHFGNGTRLTVT.